Listed below are T cell receptor beta chains from one sample, sequenced in a study of graft-versus-host responses after intestinal transplantation. Their recognized antigens are unknown. This table comes from immunoSEQ multiplex PCR, and its TCRdb copy is limited to in-frame clones, with some not included. The data show about 26,000 clones, roughly 82% seen once. The sample was unstimulated CD4+ T cells sorted from spleen or lymph node cells, taken before intestinal transplant. The origin of the receptors is a human donor who received an intestinal transplant. Each CDR3 is given with its conserved first and last residue. A D gene is named only where the DNA matches it firmly. The size entry is marked missing in some rows and otherwise reads once, few, many or a size class.

- TRBJ2-1 TRBV12-5 - TGTGCTAGTGGTTGGGACACCTACAATGAGCAGTTCTTC CASGWDTYNEQFF
TRBD2 TRBJ2-7 TRBV5-4 - TGTGCCAGCAGGGAAGGGCTGGCGGGAGGTCCCCCGTTTTACGAGCAGTACTTC CASREGLAGGPPFYEQYF
TRBD2 TRBJ2-7 TRBV5-1 - TGCGCCAGCAGCAGCGGACTAGCGGGAGGGCCTGAAACCTACGAGCAGTACTTC CASSSGLAGGPETYEQYF
- TRBJ1-1 TRBV30 - TGTGCCTGGAGTGTACGCCTGATGAACACTGAAGCTTTCTTT CAWSVRLMNTEAFF
TRBD1 TRBJ2-2 TRBV30 - TGTGCCTGGAGTGGCCGGACAGGGGCCGCCGGGGAGCTGTTTTTT CAWSGRTGAAGELFF
- TRBJ1-2 TRBV4-2 - TGTGCCAGCAGCTTGGTCACTGGAAGGGCTAACTATGGCTACACCTTC CASSLVTGRANYGYTF
TRBD1 TRBJ2-7 TRBV19 once TGTGCCAGTAGTATAAAAAGGACAGGGGGCGAGCAGTACTTC CASSIKRTGGEQYF
- TRBJ2-6 TRBV5-1 - TGCGCCAGCAGCCCCAATTCTGGGGCCAACGTCCTGACTTTC CASSPNSGANVLTF
- TRBJ1-2 TRBV6-1 - TGTGCCAGCAGTGTGTCGGGGGACTATGGCTACACCTTC CASSVSGDYGYTF
TRBD1 TRBJ1-5 TRBV2 - TGTGCCAGCAGAGATCCGACAGGGACTCAGCCCCAGCATTTT CASRDPTGTQPQHF
- TRBJ2-7 TRBV11-2 - TGTGCCAGCAGCTTAGGGATGGGACCGAACTCCTACGAGCAGTACTTC CASSLGMGPNSYEQYF
- TRBJ2-5 TRBV2 once TGTGCCAGCAGTGAACAGGGAGAGACCCAGTACTTC CASSEQGETQYF
TRBD1 TRBJ2-1 TRBV6-1 - TGTGCCAGCAGTGAAGCTCTGGGACAGGGGGGGAGTGAGCAGTTCTTC CASSEALGQGGSEQFF
TRBD2 TRBJ2-7 TRBV7-2 - TGTGCCAGCAGCTCGCGGACTAGCGGGAGAAGGGACGAGCAGTACTTC CASSSRTSGRRDEQYF
TRBD1 TRBJ2-3 TRBV6-5 - TGTGCCAGCAGTTACGGACAGGGGAAAGGTGCAGATACGCAGTATTTT CASSYGQGKGADTQYF
- TRBJ1-2 TRBV5-1 - TGCGCCAGCAGTACAGAGCGGGTCGGAACCTATGGCTACACCTTC CASSTERVGTYGYTF
- TRBJ2-3 TRBV19 once TGTGCCAGTAGTTTCGGTAGGCGAGCAGATACGCAGTATTTT CASSFGRRADTQYF
TRBD1 TRBJ1-2 TRBV5-5 once TGTGCCAGCAGCCCAGACAGGGGGCAACTCGGCTATGGCTACACCTTC CASSPDRGQLGYGYTF
- TRBJ2-3 TRBV19 - TGTGCCAGTAGTACAGGGGCAAGGGGCACAGATACGCAGTATTTT CASSTGARGTDTQYF
- TRBJ1-5 TRBV7-9 - TGTGCCAGCAGCTTAGGTGTTCAGGGTTCTGAGCCCCAGCATTTT CASSLGVQGSEPQHF
- TRBJ2-3 TRBV5-1 once TGCGCCAGCAGTTTGGGAGATACGCAGTATTTT CASSLGDTQYF
TRBD2 TRBJ2-3 TRBV2 once TGTGCCAGCAGTGACTCAGCGGGGGGTCCAGATACGCAGTATTTT CASSDSAGGPDTQYF
TRBD1 TRBJ1-1 TRBV5-1 - TGCGCCAGCAGTGACCTACAGGGGGCGAGATCGCGTCTTGGGGCTTTCTTT CASSDLQGARSRLGAFF
TRBD1 TRBJ2-2 TRBV19 - TGTGCCAGTAGACCCTGGACAGGGGGCACTGCCGGGGAGCTGTTTTTT CASRPWTGGTAGELFF
- TRBJ2-3 TRBV6-1 - TGTGCCAGCATCTCTAACACAGATACGCAGTATTTT CASISNTDTQYF
TRBD1 TRBJ1-2 TRBV29-1 few TGCAGCGTTGGGACAGGGGGCTATGGCTACACCTTC CSVGTGGYGYTF
TRBD2 TRBJ2-7 TRBV6-1 - TGTGCCATCCACGGGGGAGGGATAACCTACGAGCAGTACTTC CAIHGGGITYEQYF
- TRBJ1-2 TRBV6-1 once TGTGCCAGCATTCCGTCAGGGTCTGGCGGCTACACCTTC CASIPSGSGGYTF
TRBD1 TRBJ1-1 TRBV5-1 - TGCGCCAGCAGCCTGACAGGGGCCACTGAAGCTTTCTTT CASSLTGATEAFF
- TRBJ2-3 TRBV9 - TGTGCCAGCAGCGTTACCTCGTCTAGCACAGATACGCAGTATTTT CASSVTSSSTDTQYF
TRBD1 TRBJ1-2 TRBV10-3 once TGTGCCATCACCGCCGCCGGGACAGGGATAGGCTACACCTTC CAITAAGTGIGYTF
TRBD1 TRBJ1-1 TRBV19 - TGTGCCAGTAGTATTAACAGGGGTGAAGCTTTCTTT CASSINRGEAFF
TRBD2 TRBJ2-3 TRBV25-1 - TGTGCCAGCAGCCCCCAGGCACGCGGGAGCCCAGATACGCAGTATTTT CASSPQARGSPDTQYF
- TRBJ1-1 TRBV28 - TGTGCCAGCAGTTCCCGCAGGGAGACTTTCTTT CASSSRRETFF
- TRBJ1-2 TRBV19 - TGTGCCAGTAGTATCCTGGGAGATTCGGGGGGCAGCTATGGCTACACCTTC CASSILGDSGGSYGYTF
- TRBJ1-1 TRBV28 - TGTGCCAGCAGTTTAAAGTTACCAGCAAACACTGAAGCTTTCTTT CASSLKLPANTEAFF
- TRBJ2-2 TRBV6-1 few TGTGCCAGCAGTGAAGCAGGCGGGGCTACCGGGGAGCTGTTTTTT CASSEAGGATGELFF
- TRBJ1-1 TRBV10-3 - TGTGCCATCACGGGCACAGGCGGGGGTGAAGCTTTCTTT CAITGTGGGEAFF
TRBD1 TRBJ2-7 TRBV6-5 few TGTGCCAGCAGGGGGACAGCCTCCTACGAGCAGTACTTC CASRGTASYEQYF
- TRBJ1-5 TRBV2 - TGTGCCAGCAGCTCCGACAGGAATCAGCCCCAGCATTTT CASSSDRNQPQHF
- TRBJ2-3 TRBV5-1 - TGCGCCAGCAGCTTGGCGGGGGGCGGCGTCACAGATACGCAGTATTTT CASSLAGGGVTDTQYF
- TRBJ2-3 TRBV2 - TGTGCCAGCAGTGATAGCGCCCCAATAACAGATACGCAGTATTTT CASSDSAPITDTQYF
TRBD1 TRBJ1-5 TRBV18 - TGTGCCAGCTCAGGACAGGGCAATCAGCCCCAGCATTTT CASSGQGNQPQHF
- TRBJ1-2 TRBV4-1 - TGCGCCAGCAGCCAAGATCGGCCCCGACAGATACTCTATGGCTACACCTTC CASSQDRPRQILYGYTF
TRBD1 TRBJ2-7 TRBV6-1 - TGTGCCAGCAGGGACAGGGGGCACTCCTACGAGCAGTACTTC CASRDRGHSYEQYF
TRBD1 TRBJ1-6 TRBV5-1 - TGCGCCAGCAGCCCGGGTTTAGGGGGACAGGGCCTCTATAATTCACCCCTCCACTTT CASSPGLGGQGLYNSPLHF
- TRBJ1-4 TRBV14 - TGTGCCAGCAGCCATTGGACAGTTAATGAAAAACTGTTTTTT CASSHWTVNEKLFF
- TRBJ1-1 TRBV28 once TGTGCCAGCAGTCCCTACACCGGGGTACGGAACACTGAAGCTTTCTTT CASSPYTGVRNTEAFF
- TRBJ2-1 TRBV7-3 - TGTGCCAGCAGCTTGGGAAATGAGCAGTTCTTC CASSLGNEQFF
- TRBJ1-1 TRBV5-1 - TGCGCCAGCAGCCCTTTAGAGAACACTGAAGCTTTCTTT CASSPLENTEAFF
TRBD2 TRBJ2-7 TRBV5-1 few TGCGCCAGCAGCTTGGCCGGGACTAGCGGGGCCTACGAGCAGTACTTC CASSLAGTSGAYEQYF
TRBD2 TRBJ2-3 TRBV4-1 - TGCGCCAGCAGCCAAGGCTCGTTTAGACTAGCGGGGATCAGCACAGATACGCAGTATTTT CASSQGSFRLAGISTDTQYF
- TRBJ1-6 TRBV2 - TGTGCCAGCAGTGACGAGGGTCCCGCGCTTAATTCACCCCTCCACTTT CASSDEGPALNSPLHF